The 20 T cell receptor beta chains below were found in one sample sequenced in a study of cytomegalovirus exposure and HLA in healthy donors. The protocol was immunoSEQ multiplex PCR, while the TCRdb copy is restricted to in-frame clones and leaves out a portion. Among just over 65,000 clones listed, 95% to 98% were seen once. What was sequenced was PBMCs. Receptors were obtained from a woman between 18 and 29 years old in good health and CMV-seropositive.

This chain connects TRBV28 to TRBJ2-7; 13 positions match TRBD2. Germline CDR1 reads MDHEN; CDR2 reads SYDVKM. With 3 bases clipped from V and 5 bases from J, the junction kept 4 bases outside the gene matches. The length of the CDR3 is 15 residues. CDR3 sequence reads: CASSFATSGRDEQYF. CDR3 nucleotide sequence: TGTGCCAGCAGTTTCGCTACTAGCGGGAGGGACGAGCAGTACTTC.

The chain has TRBV6-5 and TRBJ2-2, with TRBD1 as a possible D gene (5 bases). The CDR3 is made up of 14 amino acids. V dropped 6 bases and J dropped 4 bases, with 12 bases sitting between them. Germline-derived CDR1 and CDR2 are MNHEY and SVGAGI. The CDR3 reads CASRPQGLTGELFF. The DNA for the CDR3 is TGTGCCAGCAGGCCTCAGGGTCTCACCGGGGAGCTGTTTTTT.

This chain connects TRBV10-2 to TRBJ1-5, with 11 positions matching TRBD1. V trimming: 7 bases; J trimming: 4 bases; junction bases outside the gene matches: 6. The germline CDR1 and CDR2 sequences are WSHSY and SAAADI. The CDR3 length is 15 residues. CDR3 bases: TGCGCCAGCAACCCCGGGACAGGGGGTAATCAGCCCCAGCATTTT. It translates to CASNPGTGGNQPQHF.

The chain has TRBV11-2 and TRBJ2-7; D gene ambiguous. Germline V gene sequence: CDR1 SGHAT, CDR2 FQNNGV. The CDR3 is 15 amino acids. Trimming removed 4 bases from V and 0 bases from J, with 13 bases in between. CDR3 amino acids: CASSSIRLGSYEQYF. CDR3 in DNA: TGTGCCAGCAGCTCCATCCGCCTCGGCTCCTACGAGCAGTACTTC.

The genes are TRBV6-1 and TRBJ2-3, with TRBD2 matching over 7 bases. The germline V gene encodes CDR1 MNHNS and CDR2 SASEGT. V lost 7 bases, J lost 2 bases, and 6 bases stayed unmatched. The CDR3 loop spans 14 amino acids. DNA of the CDR3: TGTGCCAGCACTGTTACTAGCGCCACAGATACGCAGTATTTT. It encodes CASTVTSATDTQYF.

The V call is TRBV5-1, the J call TRBJ2-6; D gene ambiguous. Per germline, CDR1 SGHRS and CDR2 YFSETQ. The germline V and J ends were trimmed by 0 bases and 2 bases, with 18 bases remaining between them. The CDR3 has 19 residues. CDR3 DNA sequence: TGCGCCAGCAGCTTGGGGTTTCCGGGTAAACATACTGGGGCCAACGTCCTGACTTTC. It is translated as CASSLGFPGKHTGANVLTF.

The chain employs TRBV6-5 and TRBJ2-1; TRBD2 agrees at 11 bases. CDR1 and CDR2 (germline): MNHEY, SVGAGI. Losses at the gene ends were 5 bases for V and 6 bases for J; bases not matched to a gene: 6. The CDR3 totals 15 residues. CDR3 sequence: CASSLAGGNVNEQFF. The CDR3 bases are TGTGCCAGCAGTCTAGCGGGAGGAAATGTCAATGAGCAGTTCTTC.

This clone showed up just a few times. This chain connects TRBV5-4 to TRBJ1-1; a possible D gene is TRBD1 (5 bases). V was clipped by 2 bases and J by 3 bases, with 8 bases between them. Germline V gene sequence: CDR1 SGHNT, CDR2 YYREEE (reference sequence). The CDR3 contains 13 residues. CDR3 bases: TGTGCCAGCAGCTTCGGAGGGGACACTGAAGCTTTCTTT. This translates into CASSFGGDTEAFF.

This rearrangement joins TRBV6-5 to TRBJ1-1, with 7 bases matching TRBD1. The CDR3 is made up of 16 amino acids. Germline CDR1 reads MNHEY; CDR2 reads SVGAGI. The J segment lost 4 bases and the V segment lost 4 bases, leaving 12 bases of the junction unmatched. Written as DNA, the CDR3 is TGTGCCAGCAGTTTTCGACAGGGACGGGGCGGCACTGAAGCTTTCTTT. Its protein product is CASSFRQGRGGTEAFF.

The chain links TRBV19 to TRBJ2-4; 13 bases are a match to TRBD2. The CDR3 length is 14 residues. CDR1 and CDR2 (germline): LNHDA, SQIVND (reference sequence). J gave up 14 bases and V 3 bases, and 7 bases lay outside the gene matches. This CDR3 reads CASSIGLAGVPEYF. The CDR3 nucleotides are TGTGCCAGTAGTATTGGACTAGCGGGAGTTCCTGAGTACTTC.

The V and J genes are TRBV6-4 and TRBJ1-1; D gene uncertain. Germline V CDR1 and CDR2: MRHNA, SNTAGT. Trimming took 7 bases from V and 6 from J, leaving 18 bases between them. CDR3 size: 14 residues. CDR3 in DNA: TGTGCCAGCAAACTAACGGCGGCTAACGCTGAAGCTTTCTTT. Translated, it gives CASKLTAANAEAFF.

V and J are TRBV19 and TRBJ2-3, with D perhaps TRBD1 (6 bases). Trimming shortened V by 8 bases and J by 2 bases, and 14 bases separated the two germline ends. The CDR3 has 14 amino acids. Looked up from germline, CDR1 is LNHDA and CDR2 is SQIVND (reference sequence). The CDR3 is CASATGSHTDTQYF. The DNA of the CDR3 is TGTGCCAGTGCTACAGGGTCCCACACAGATACGCAGTATTTT.

V usage is TRBV5-1 and J usage is TRBJ1-1; 8 nucleotides match TRBD1. Germline loops: CDR1 SGHRS, CDR2 YFSETQ. V lost 2 bases to trimming and J lost 5 bases; unmatched junction nucleotides: 5. This CDR3 comprises 14 residues. The CDR3 DNA reads as TGCGCCAGCAGCTTCGACAGGGGTCTAACTGAAGCTTTCTTT. Its protein is CASSFDRGLTEAFF.

The J gene is TRBJ1-2, the V gene TRBV6-1; the match to TRBD1 covers 7 bases. After removal of 6 bases from V and 4 bases from J, the junction contained 5 bases not matched to a gene. The germline CDR1 and CDR2 sequences are MNHNS and SASEGT. This CDR3 has 13 amino acids. In nucleotides, the CDR3 is TGTGCCAGCAGCGGGACAGCTTTCTATGGCTACACCTTC. Translated, it gives CASSGTAFYGYTF.

The chain uses TRBV27 and TRBJ2-5; D is undetermined. Per germline, CDR1 MNHEY and CDR2 SMNVEV (reference sequence). The CDR3 has 13 residues. V lost 6 bases, J lost 1 base, and 9 bases lay in between. The DNA of the CDR3 is TGTGCCAGCAGAATTAGCTTCCAAGAGACCCAGTACTTC. Translation: CASRISFQETQYF.

The V and J genes are TRBV27 and TRBJ2-7; 7 nucleotides align to TRBD2. Germline V lookup: CDR1 MNHEY, CDR2 SMNVEV (reference sequence). This CDR3 comprises 14 residues. The V segment lost 7 bases and the J segment 6 bases; nucleotides outside the gene matches: 12. This CDR3 is CASTGGGPTSEQYF. The CDR3 DNA is TGTGCCAGCACTGGGGGAGGGCCCACCAGCGAGCAGTACTTC.

CDR3 DNA sequence: TGCAGCGTTGAACAGGGTGGGGAAAAACTGTTTTTT. Translating gives CSVEQGGEKLFF. This rearrangement joins TRBV29-1 to TRBJ1-4, with D possibly matching TRBD1 (5 bases). The germline gives CDR1 SQVTM, CDR2 ANQGSEA. The CDR3 runs 12 residues. V dropped 2 bases and J dropped 8 bases, with 9 bases sitting between them.

The CDR3: CASSQEEGGGYEQFF. CDR3 in DNA: TGTGCCAGCAGCCAAGAAGAAGGGGGAGGGTATGAGCAGTTCTTC. This chain joins TRBV4-2 and TRBJ2-1; D possibly corresponds to TRBD2 (7 bases). With 0 bases removed from V and 8 bases from J, the gap between germline ends came to 14 bases. CDR1 and CDR2 (germline): LGHNA, YNFKEQ. This CDR3 contains 15 residues.

The chain links TRBV27 to TRBJ2-1; 9 bases align to TRBD2. Trimming took 5 bases from V and 3 from J; bases not matched to a gene: 8. The CDR3 has 16 residues. The germline V gene has CDR1 MNHEY and CDR2 SMNVEV (reference sequence). CDR3 DNA sequence: TGTGCCAGCAGTACAGGGACTAGCAGACACTACAATGAGCAGTTCTTC. As protein: CASSTGTSRHYNEQFF.

This chain connects TRBV6-5 to TRBJ2-7; 9 bases line up with TRBD1. Germline V CDR1 and CDR2: MNHEY, SVGAGI. CDR3 length: 13 amino acids. With V trimmed by 10 bases and J by 1 base, 5 bases remained unmatched. Here the CDR3 reads CATHRGLSYEQYF. The CDR3 nucleotides read TGTGCCACACACAGGGGGCTTTCCTACGAGCAGTACTTC.